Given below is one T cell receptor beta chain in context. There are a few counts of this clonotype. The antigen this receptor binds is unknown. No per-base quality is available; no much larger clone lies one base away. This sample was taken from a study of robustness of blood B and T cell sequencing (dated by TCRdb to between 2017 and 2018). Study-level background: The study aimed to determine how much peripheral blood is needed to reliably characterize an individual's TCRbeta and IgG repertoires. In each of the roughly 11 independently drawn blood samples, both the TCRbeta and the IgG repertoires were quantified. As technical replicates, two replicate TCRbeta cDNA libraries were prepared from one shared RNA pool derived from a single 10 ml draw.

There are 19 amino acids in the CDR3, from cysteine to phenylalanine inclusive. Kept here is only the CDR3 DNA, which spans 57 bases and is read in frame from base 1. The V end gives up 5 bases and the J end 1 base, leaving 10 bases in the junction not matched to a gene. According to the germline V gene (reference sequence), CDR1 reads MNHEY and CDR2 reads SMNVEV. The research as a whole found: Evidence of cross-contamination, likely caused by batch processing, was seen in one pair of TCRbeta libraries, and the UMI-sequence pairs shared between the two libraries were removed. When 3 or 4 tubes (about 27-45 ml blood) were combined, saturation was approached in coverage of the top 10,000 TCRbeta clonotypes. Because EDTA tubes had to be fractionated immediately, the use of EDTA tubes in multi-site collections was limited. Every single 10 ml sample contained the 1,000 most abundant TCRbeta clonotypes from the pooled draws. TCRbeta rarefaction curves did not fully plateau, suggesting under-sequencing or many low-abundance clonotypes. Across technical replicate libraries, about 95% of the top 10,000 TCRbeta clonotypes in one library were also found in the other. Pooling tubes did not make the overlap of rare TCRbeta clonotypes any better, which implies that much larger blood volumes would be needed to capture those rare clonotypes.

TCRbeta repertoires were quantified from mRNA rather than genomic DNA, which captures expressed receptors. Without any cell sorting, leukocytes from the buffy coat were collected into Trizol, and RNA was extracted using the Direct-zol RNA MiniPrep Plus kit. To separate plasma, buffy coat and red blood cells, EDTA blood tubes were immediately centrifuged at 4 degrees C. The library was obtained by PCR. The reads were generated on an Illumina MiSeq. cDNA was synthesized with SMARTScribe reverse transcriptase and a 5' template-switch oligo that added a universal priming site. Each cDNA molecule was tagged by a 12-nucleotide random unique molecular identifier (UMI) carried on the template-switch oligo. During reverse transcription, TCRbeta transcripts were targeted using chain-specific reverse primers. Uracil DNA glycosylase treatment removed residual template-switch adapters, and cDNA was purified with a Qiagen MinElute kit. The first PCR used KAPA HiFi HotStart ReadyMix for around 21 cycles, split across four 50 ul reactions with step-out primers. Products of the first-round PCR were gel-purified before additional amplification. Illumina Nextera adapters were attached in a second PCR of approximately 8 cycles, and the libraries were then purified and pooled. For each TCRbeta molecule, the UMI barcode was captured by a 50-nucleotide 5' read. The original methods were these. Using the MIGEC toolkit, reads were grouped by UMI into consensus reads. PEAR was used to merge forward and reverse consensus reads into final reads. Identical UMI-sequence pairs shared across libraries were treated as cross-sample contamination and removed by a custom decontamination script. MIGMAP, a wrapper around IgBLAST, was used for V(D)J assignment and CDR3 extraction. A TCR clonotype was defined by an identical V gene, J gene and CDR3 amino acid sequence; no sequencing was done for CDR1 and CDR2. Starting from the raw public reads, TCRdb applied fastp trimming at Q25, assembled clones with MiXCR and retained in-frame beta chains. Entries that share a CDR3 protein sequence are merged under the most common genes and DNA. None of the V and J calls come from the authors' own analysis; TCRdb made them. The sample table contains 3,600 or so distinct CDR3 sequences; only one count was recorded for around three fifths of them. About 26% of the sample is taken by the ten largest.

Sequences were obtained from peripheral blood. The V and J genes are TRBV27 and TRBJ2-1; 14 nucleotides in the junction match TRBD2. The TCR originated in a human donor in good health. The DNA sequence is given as TGTGCCAGCAGTCGATTGACTAGCGGGGGGGCCAGATCCTACAATGAGCAGTTCTTC. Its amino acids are CASSRLTSGGARSYNEQFF.